One sample yielded the 13 T cell receptor beta chains listed below, sequenced in a study of cytomegalovirus exposure and HLA in healthy donors. Measured with immunoSEQ multiplex PCR; TCRdb has only the in-frame clones, and not every one. The sample lists 35,000 to 50,000 clones, around 90% occurring once. Sequencing was performed on PBMCs. All receptors derive from a man younger than 35 in good health and CMV-seronegative.

The CDR3 reads CASSQRVEGKLFF. The CDR3, as DNA: TGTGCCAGCAGCCAAAGGGTGGAGGGAAAACTGTTTTTT. The chain uses TRBV7-2 and TRBJ1-4; D ambiguous. V was clipped by 5 bases and J by 10 bases, with 14 bases between them. From germline, CDR1 is SGHTA and CDR2 FQGNSA. The CDR3 is made up of 13 amino acids.

The V gene is TRBV19, the J gene TRBJ1-6; a possible D gene is TRBD1 (5 bases). Deletions cut 4 bases from V and 6 bases from J, with 13 bases between. CDR1 and CDR2 (germline): LNHDA, SQIVND (reference sequence). CDR3 length: 15 amino acids. CDR3: CASSTGSVSNSPLHF. DNA for the CDR3: TGTGCCAGTAGTACAGGGTCCGTAAGTAATTCACCCCTCCACTTT.

This clone was counted a single time. V and J are TRBV6-5 and TRBJ1-6; 8 nucleotides agree with TRBD1. Germline V gene lookup returns CDR1 MNHEY and CDR2 SVGAGI. The CDR3 consists of 15 residues. Trimming took 0 bases from V and 9 from J; bases not matched to a gene: 4. The CDR3 bases are TGTGCCAGCAGTTACTCGAGTGGACAGGGTTCACCCCTCCACTTT. Residues: CASSYSSGQGSPLHF.

V gene TRBV29-1 combines with J gene TRBJ2-7; D may be TRBD2 (5 bases). This CDR3 is 13 amino acids long. Germline loops: CDR1 SQVTM, CDR2 ANQGSEA. V gave up 3 bases and J gave up 2 bases, with 11 bases separating them. The CDR3 DNA reads TGCAGCGTTGAGGAGCGGCAGACCTACGAGCAGTACTTC. Its translation is CSVEERQTYEQYF.

V and J are TRBV2 and TRBJ2-7, with D perhaps TRBD1 (5 bases). V was pared by 4 bases and J by 2 bases, with 12 bases between. There are 14 residues in the CDR3. Germline V gene sequence: CDR1 SNHLY, CDR2 FYNNEI. The CDR3 reads CASSGTPNTYEQYF. The CDR3, as DNA: TGTGCCAGCAGTGGGACACCCAATACCTACGAGCAGTACTTC.

The genes are TRBV5-6 and TRBJ1-6, with 10 bases that match TRBD1. Germline values: CDR1 SGHDT, CDR2 YYEEEE. With 4 bases clipped from V and 0 bases from J, the junction kept 4 bases outside the gene matches. This CDR3 contains 17 residues. The CDR3 loop is CASSARQGASYNSPLHF. The CDR3 DNA sequence: TGTGCCAGCAGCGCCAGACAGGGGGCCTCCTATAATTCACCCCTCCACTTT.

About this clone: Mismatch with germline at one junction end may stem from a read error. This chain connects TRBV5-1 to TRBJ2-5; no clear D. Germline V CDR1 and CDR2: SGHRS, YFSETQ. The CDR3 consists of 10 residues. In DNA, the CDR3 is TGCGCCAGCAGGGTAGAGAACCAGTACTTC. Translated, it gives CASRVENQYF. The entire variable domain, with the rest obtained from reference TRBV5-1 and TRBJ2-5, is as follows: KAGVTQTPRYLIKTRGQQVTLSCSPISGHRSVSWYQQTPGQGLQFLFEYFSETQRNKGNFPGRFSGRQFSNSRSEMNVSTLELGDSALYLCASRVENQYFGPGTRLLVL.

The chain carries TRBV11-1 and TRBJ2-7; no clear D. In germline, CDR1 is SGHAT, CDR2 FQDESV (reference sequence). Between the trimmed V and J ends, which lost 1 base and 3 bases, there was a span of 7 bases. The CDR3 consists of 13 residues. This chain's CDR3 is CASSLDQVYEQYF. In DNA form, the CDR3 reads TGTGCCAGCAGCTTAGACCAGGTCTACGAGCAGTACTTC.

The chain carries TRBV7-2 and TRBJ2-3; no clear D. Deletions cut 1 base from V and 5 bases from J, with 4 bases between. Germline CDR1 reads SGHTA; CDR2 reads FQGNSA. The CDR3 consists of 12 residues. DNA for the CDR3: TGTGCCAGCAGCTTAGACGGAGATACGCAGTATTTT. Translated: CASSLDGDTQYF. Full variable domain (remainder filled in from reference TRBV7-2 and TRBJ2-3): GAGVSQSPSNKVTEKGKDVELRCDPISGHTALYWYRQSLGQGLEFLIYFQGNSAPDKSGLPSDRFSAERTGGSVSTLTIQRTQQEDSAVYLCASSLDGDTQYFGPGTRLTVL.

This chain's CDR3 is CASSLGSGGYEQYF. The CDR3 DNA is TGTGCCAGCAGCTTAGGTTCAGGGGGCTACGAGCAGTACTTC. The rearrangement links TRBV7-2 to TRBJ2-7; 7 nucleotides line up with TRBD1. Looked up from germline, CDR1 is SGHTA and CDR2 is FQGNSA. The CDR3 is 14 amino acids. Trimming cost V 1 base and J 3 bases; bases outside gene matches: 3.

CDR3 coding DNA: TGTGCCAGAAGGCCTACTCCCACCCCGGGGGGCCAAAACTATGGCTACACCTTC. Translated: CARRPTPTPGGQNYGYTF. J is TRBJ1-2 and V is TRBV5-3; perhaps TRBD1 as D (6 bases). TRBV5-3 belongs to the ORF category, with a function that is uncertain. The CDR3 totals 18 residues. The germline V and J ends were trimmed by 5 bases and 2 bases, with 25 bases remaining between them.

This chain connects TRBV6-5 to TRBJ2-7; possibly TRBD2 for D (5 bases). Germline V gives CDR1 MNHEY, CDR2 SVGAGI. V lost 6 bases, J lost 4 bases, and 10 bases lay in between. The length of the CDR3 is 12 residues. The CDR3 bases are TGTGCCAGCAGCTCCACGGGGTACGAGCAGTACTTC. Amino acids: CASSSTGYEQYF.

The sample holds one count of this clone. This chain joins TRBV6-6 and TRBJ2-7; D is perhaps TRBD1 (6 bases). V lost 5 bases and J 2 bases, leaving 16 bases between the germline ends. Germline V gene lookup returns CDR1 MNHNY and CDR2 SVGAGI (reference sequence). CDR3 length: 15 amino acids. CDR3 bases: TGTGCCAGCAGTCACAGGAGACAGGCTACCTACGAGCAGTACTTC. It is translated as CASSHRRQATYEQYF.